A single sample is the source of the 24 T cell receptor beta chains below, sequenced in a study of T-cell reconstitution after alpha-beta-depleted transplantation in children. Researchers prepared the TCRbeta library using unique molecular identifiers, the study reports. TCRdb reprocessed the PCR reads via MiXCR and lists one record per CDR3 protein. This sample has roughly 500,000 distinct CDR3 sequences, with approximately 20% found just once. The source material was PBMCs from the stem cell graft donor, sampled from the stem cell graft. The receptors were sampled from a human donor who donated a stem cell graft to a child with acute lymphoblastic leukemia.

V and J are TRBV25-1 and TRBJ1-2; D not certain. V was clipped by 6 bases and J by 5 bases, with 13 bases between them. This CDR3 has 13 residues. CDR1 is MGHDK and CDR2 is SYGVNS in the germline V gene. Written as DNA, the CDR3 is TGTGCCAGCAGAGAGTCGAAATCTTATGGCTACACCTTC. The encoded protein is CASRESKSYGYTF.

This clonotype has more than one count but fewer than ten. The gene calls are TRBV19 and TRBJ2-6; D unclear. This CDR3 is built from 12 residues. Deletions cut 4 bases from V and 3 bases from J, with 1 base between. Germline-derived CDR1 and CDR2 are LNHDA and SQIVND (reference sequence). This chain's CDR3 is CASSNGANVLTF. Here the CDR3 DNA reads TGTGCCAGTAGTAATGGGGCCAACGTCCTGACTTTC.

The chain links TRBV5-6 to TRBJ1-1, with D possibly being TRBD1 (6 bases). Trimming removed 3 bases at V and 6 bases at J, with 12 bases between. CDR1 SGHDT and CDR2 YYEEEE come from the germline V gene. CDR3 length: 13 amino acids. The DNA for the CDR3 is TGTGCCAGCAGCTCGTACAGGGTGCCTGAAGCTTTCTTT. Translated, it gives CASSSYRVPEAFF.

This clonotype was observed a handful of times. This sequence joins TRBV7-9 and TRBJ1-1; D not certain. CDR3 length: 12 residues. The ends were cut back, 3 bases at V and 5 bases at J, with 7 bases in the middle. Germline V CDR1 and CDR2: SEHNR, FQNEAQ (reference sequence). CDR3: CASSFSLTEAFF. The CDR3 DNA sequence: TGTGCCAGCAGCTTTTCGCTTACTGAAGCTTTCTTT.

The J gene is TRBJ1-2, the V gene TRBV6-1; tentatively, D is TRBD1 (5 bases). Germline V gives CDR1 MNHNS, CDR2 SASEGT. The CDR3 runs 14 residues. V lost 8 bases, J lost 1 base, and 14 bases lay in between. CDR3 protein: CASGGSIVNYGYTF. The CDR3 DNA sequence: TGTGCCAGCGGGGGGTCGATCGTTAACTATGGCTACACCTTC.

The sample holds a few counts of this clonotype. This sequence joins TRBV5-1 and TRBJ2-2; no clear D gene. Germline lookup yields CDR1 SGHRS and CDR2 YFSETQ. Trimming left V 5 bases short and J 0 bases short, with 8 bases between. CDR3 size: 14 residues. Here the CDR3 DNA reads TGCGCCAGCAGAGGCAGCGCGAACACCGGGGAGCTGTTTTTT. Translating it yields CASRGSANTGELFF.

The rearrangement joins TRBV29-1 to TRBJ2-3; 12 nucleotides align to TRBD1. This CDR3 spans 16 amino acids. The junction had 14 bases not matched to a gene; V was cut back by 7 bases and J by 6 bases. The germline CDR1 and CDR2 sequences are SQVTM and ANQGSEA. In DNA, the CDR3 is TGCAGCGAGACCCGGCCGGGACAGGGGGCAGGTGATACGCAGTATTTT. This sequence encodes CSETRPGQGAGDTQYF.

This clonotype was picked up many times. The V and J genes are TRBV5-1 and TRBJ1-3; D is undetermined. V was trimmed by 4 bases and J by 4 bases, leaving 9 bases between them. Germline V gene data show CDR1 as SGHRS and CDR2 as YFSETQ. The CDR3 totals 13 residues. The CDR3 region is CASSLDGGNTIYF. CDR3 coding DNA: TGCGCCAGCAGCCTGGACGGGGGAAACACCATATATTTT.

This clonotype showed up just a few times. The genes are TRBV4-1 and TRBJ2-1; 8 bases map to TRBD2. This CDR3 has 17 amino acids. V dropped 1 base and J dropped 5; count of bases not matched to a gene: 10. The germline V gene has CDR1 MGHRA and CDR2 YSYEKL. CDR3 sequence: CASSQGAWGGRNNEQFF. The CDR3 nucleotides read TGCGCCAGCAGCCAAGGGGCGTGGGGCGGGAGGAACAATGAGCAGTTCTTC.

A few counts support this clonotype. The CDR3 here is CASSFPGQGRDEQYF. The CDR3 DNA follows: TGTGCCAGCAGTTTTCCTGGACAGGGGAGGGACGAGCAGTACTTC. The chain combines TRBV27 with TRBJ2-7, with 9 bases identical to TRBD1. Germline CDR1 and CDR2: MNHEY and SMNVEV (reference sequence). CDR3 length equals 15 residues. The junction had 8 bases not matched to a gene; V was cut back by 3 bases and J by 5 bases.

This clonotype came up a few times. V is TRBV7-6 and J is TRBJ1-5, with 9 bases fitting TRBD1. Per germline, CDR1 SGHVS and CDR2 FNYEAQ. This CDR3 comprises 15 residues. After removal of 5 bases from V and 5 bases from J, the junction contained 7 bases not matched to a gene. DNA for the CDR3: TGTGCCAGCAGCCCAGGGACAGGGCCTTATCAGCCCCAGCATTTT. It specifies CASSPGTGPYQPQHF.

The sample holds a few counts of this clonotype. CDR3 DNA sequence: TGTGCCAGCAGCTACTCCCCAGTAGGGCTGGAGACCCAGTACTTC. It is translated as CASSYSPVGLETQYF. The chain combines TRBV5-6 with TRBJ2-5, with no clear D. This CDR3 spans 15 amino acids. The germline V gene encodes CDR1 SGHDT and CDR2 YYEEEE. V was clipped by 3 bases and J by 5 bases, with 17 bases between them.

This clonotype was counted between two and nine times. V is TRBV20-1 and J is TRBJ1-5; D ambiguous. The V end lost 0 bases, the J end lost 4 bases, and 10 bases lay between the germline ends. The CDR3 spans 14 residues. Germline CDR1 and CDR2: DFQATT and SNEGSKA (reference sequence). CDR3: CSARETPGNQPQHF. In DNA, the CDR3 is TGCAGTGCTAGAGAGACCCCCGGGAATCAGCCCCAGCATTTT.

The chain uses TRBV7-9 and TRBJ2-1; D might be TRBD2 (7 bases). Germline V gene lookup returns CDR1 SEHNR and CDR2 FQNEAQ (reference sequence). The CDR3 is 15 residues long. V lost 5 bases to trimming and J lost 2 bases, with 13 bases between them. The CDR3 sequence is CASSPGGRTYNEQFF. The CDR3 bases are TGTGCCAGCAGCCCCGGGGGGCGAACCTACAATGAGCAGTTCTTC.

This chain joins TRBV20-1 and TRBJ2-5; D uncertain. The CDR3 length is 11 residues. The germline V gene encodes CDR1 DFQATT and CDR2 SNEGSKA (reference sequence). V was cut by 0 bases and J by 4 bases, with 3 bases left in between. The CDR3 spells CSARDLETQYF. The CDR3 DNA reads TGCAGTGCTAGAGATCTAGAGACCCAGTACTTC.

This clonotype was seen a handful of times. The chain recombines TRBV12-3 or TRBV12-4 with TRBJ2-2, with a tentative D call TRBD2 (5 bases). Trimming removed 0 bases from V and 2 bases from J, with 7 bases in between. This CDR3 has 15 residues. The CDR3 protein is CASSLAWTNTGELFF. CDR3 nucleotides: TGTGCCAGCAGTTTAGCTTGGACTAACACCGGGGAGCTGTTTTTT.

The chain is built from TRBV6-5 and TRBJ2-3; a possible D gene is TRBD2 (5 bases). The CDR3 runs to 14 residues. CDR1 and CDR2 from the germline V gene are MNHEY and SVGAGI. Trimming cost V 8 bases and J 1 base, with 13 bases left between them. Here the CDR3 reads CASYRRTGTDTQYF. In DNA form, the CDR3 reads TGTGCCAGCTATCGGCGGACTGGCACAGATACGCAGTATTTT.

This clonotype was detected a few times. V is TRBV27 and J is TRBJ2-7; the D call may be TRBD1 or TRBD2 (5 bases each). The germline V gene has CDR1 MNHEY and CDR2 SMNVEV (reference sequence). Trimming stripped 6 bases from V and 7 bases from J, with 19 bases between. The CDR3 length is 14 residues. The CDR3 nucleotides are TGTGCCAGCAGCCCCGTCACGGGGACGCCAGAGCAGTACTTC. Amino acid sequence: CASSPVTGTPEQYF.

The rearrangement links TRBV10-3 to TRBJ2-5; D is possibly TRBD2 (6 bases). CDR1 is ENHRY and CDR2 is SYGVKD in the germline V gene. Trimming shortened V by 0 bases and J by 1 base, and 15 bases separated the two germline ends. The CDR3 runs 17 residues. The CDR3 DNA reads TGTGCCATCAGTGAGTCATGGCAGCGGAGGGGCCAAGAGACCCAGTACTTC. Translating it yields CAISESWQRRGQETQYF.

The chain couples TRBV5-1 to TRBJ2-1, with 14 bases matching TRBD2. The germline gives CDR1 SGHRS, CDR2 YFSETQ. V was clipped by 3 bases and J by 6 bases; unmatched bases: 11. This CDR3 spans 18 amino acids. DNA of the CDR3: TGCGCCAGCAGCTCCTCCCGACTAGCGGGAGGGCCAGTCAATGAGCAGTTCTTC. Amino acids: CASSSSRLAGGPVNEQFF.

This sequence joins TRBV30 and TRBJ1-5; the D is unclear. Germline assignment: CDR1 GTSNPN and CDR2 SVGIG (reference sequence). CDR3 length equals 13 residues. The V and J ends lost 2 bases and 4 bases respectively, with 9 bases between them. CDR3 sequence (DNA): TGTGCCTGGAGTAGGGCAGGTAATCAGCCCCAGCATTTT. It yields the protein CAWSRAGNQPQHF.

The V and J genes are TRBV20-1 and TRBJ1-1; 8 positions agree with TRBD1. Unmatched junction bases numbered 6, after V lost 2 bases and J lost 1 base. Germline CDR1 DFQATT, CDR2 SNEGSKA (reference sequence). The CDR3 loop spans 15 amino acids. This CDR3 is CSARSQGAWNTEAFF. The CDR3 bases are TGCAGTGCTAGAAGCCAGGGGGCGTGGAACACTGAAGCTTTCTTT.

The V gene is TRBV4-1, the J gene TRBJ1-5; D uncertain. The V end lost 0 bases, the J end lost 0 bases, and 12 bases lay between the germline ends. CDR1 and CDR2 from the germline V gene are MGHRA and YSYEKL. CDR3 length equals 17 residues. The CDR3 nucleotides read TGCGCCAGCAGCCAAGACCCGACAAGTTATAGCAATCAGCCCCAGCATTTT. Encoded protein: CASSQDPTSYSNQPQHF.

V is TRBV20-1 and J is TRBJ2-2; the match to TRBD2 covers 7 bases. Unmatched junction bases numbered 13, after V lost 5 bases and J lost 7 bases. Germline CDR1 and CDR2: DFQATT and SNEGSKA (reference sequence). CDR3 size: 15 residues. The CDR3 DNA follows: TGCAGTGCTGTGCGACTAGCAGGGAGTGGCGGGGAGCTGTTTTTT. It yields the protein CSAVRLAGSGGELFF.